The 16 T cell receptor beta chains reported below all come from one sample, sequenced in a study of CD8 T cells in Susac syndrome. The RNA input was roughly 0.45 to 1 ug, and it was reverse transcribed with random hexamers. TCRdb re-derived calls from the immunoSEQ multiplex PCR reads in MiXCR, one entry per CDR3 protein. Of approximately 160,000 distinct CDR3 sequences listed, 94% are singletons. Input material: CD4+ T cells from PBMCs. The receptor source for this set is a human donor with multiple sclerosis.

V is TRBV16 and J is TRBJ1-1; D gene unclear. V was pared by 2 bases and J by 6 bases, with 7 bases between. There are 12 residues in the CDR3. CDR1 KGHSY and CDR2 FQNENV come from the germline V gene. The CDR3 sequence: CASSQKNSEAFF. Here the CDR3 DNA reads TGTGCCAGCAGCCAAAAAAACTCTGAAGCTTTCTTT. Variable domain in full (rest from reference TRBV16 and TRBJ1-1): GEEVAQTPKHLVRGEGQKAKLYCAPIKGHSYVFWYQQVLKNEFKFLISFQNENVFDETGMPKERFSAKCLPNSPCSLEIQATKLEDSAVYFCASSQKNSEAFFGQGTRLTVV.

This clonotype has only one observation. The chain couples TRBV30 to TRBJ1-5, with D possibly matching TRBD1 (6 bases). CDR3 size: 14 residues. Per germline, CDR1 GTSNPN and CDR2 SVGIG (reference sequence). V was shortened by 1 base and J by 7 bases, with 14 bases between the two germline ends. The CDR3 is CAWSGQGYYQPQHF. The CDR3 DNA sequence: TGTGCCTGGAGTGGGCAGGGGTACTACCAGCCCCAGCATTTT.

This clonotype was recorded once. The chain has TRBV7-8 and TRBJ2-5, with 8 bases identical to TRBD2. CDR3 length: 13 amino acids. From germline, CDR1 is SGHVS and CDR2 FQNEAQ. With V trimmed by 3 bases and J by 4 bases, 1 base remained unmatched. The CDR3 DNA is TGTGCCAGCAGCTTCAGCGGGAGAGAGACCCAGTACTTC. As protein: CASSFSGRETQYF.

This clonotype has a single count. The genes are TRBV20-1 and TRBJ2-5, with 8 positions matching TRBD1. The CDR3 spans 18 residues. The germline gives CDR1 DFQATT, CDR2 SNEGSKA (reference sequence). Trimming removed 2 bases from V and 3 bases from J; junction bases left unmatched: 17. For the CDR3, the DNA is TGCAGTGCTAGAAGGCTCCAGGGGGCGCCACGAATCGAAGAGACCCAGTACTTC. Amino acid sequence: CSARRLQGAPRIEETQYF.

The chain has TRBV20-1 and TRBJ1-2; D might be TRBD1 (6 bases). V was clipped by 1 base and J by 7 bases, with 19 bases between them. The CDR3 covers 15 residues. CDR1 is DFQATT, CDR2 SNEGSKA, per germline (reference sequence). The CDR3 nucleotides are TGCAGTGCTAGAGGCGACAGGCCCTTGGGTATTGGCTACACCTTC. It translates to CSARGDRPLGIGYTF.

The J gene is TRBJ2-5, the V gene TRBV29-1; the match to TRBD1 covers 7 bases. This CDR3 is built from 13 residues. J was trimmed by 5 bases and V by 6 bases; bases with no gene match: 9. Germline-derived CDR1 and CDR2 are SQVTM and ANQGSEA. The CDR3 bases are TGCAGCGTACTCCCGACAGGGTTGGAGACCCAGTACTTC. This gives the protein CSVLPTGLETQYF.

V and J are TRBV2 and TRBJ1-5; the D gene is possibly TRBD1 (5 bases). Germline lookup yields CDR1 SNHLY and CDR2 FYNNEI. V shed 4 bases and J shed 3 bases, with 16 bases lying between them. The CDR3 loop spans 16 amino acids. DNA for the CDR3: TGTGCCAGCAGTGGGCCCCTGAGGGGCCACAATCAGCCCCAGCATTTT. Protein: CASSGPLRGHNQPQHF.

The rearrangement joins TRBV5-1 to TRBJ2-1, with 7 nucleotides matching TRBD1. The J segment lost 0 bases and the V segment lost 7 bases, leaving 7 bases of the junction unmatched. Germline V gene sequence: CDR1 SGHRS, CDR2 YFSETQ. CDR3 length equals 15 residues. CDR3 protein: CASFMGQTSYNEQFF. The CDR3 nucleotides are TGCGCCAGCTTTATGGGACAGACCTCCTACAATGAGCAGTTCTTC. The whole variable domain, remainder taken from reference TRBV5-1 and TRBJ2-1, is KAGVTQTPRYLIKTRGQQVTLSCSPISGHRSVSWYQQTPGQGLQFLFEYFSETQRNKGNFPGRFSGRQFSNSRSEMNVSTLELGDSALYLCASFMGQTSYNEQFFGPGTRLTVL.

This clonotype was seen only once. The chain has TRBV11-2 and TRBJ2-2, with a tentative D call TRBD1 (6 bases). Germline CDR1 and CDR2: SGHAT and FQNNGV. This CDR3 is built from 16 residues. V lost 1 base to trimming and J lost 4 bases, with 13 bases between them. This CDR3 reads CASSLGRQVGTGELFF. CDR3 sequence (DNA): TGTGCCAGCAGCTTAGGTAGACAGGTTGGCACCGGGGAGCTGTTTTTT.

V and J are TRBV4-2 and TRBJ1-2; TRBD1 aligns across 7 bases. Germline V gene sequence: CDR1 LGHNA, CDR2 YNFKEQ. CDR3 length: 16 amino acids. Germline trimming cut 0 bases from V and 8 bases from J; bases unmatched to any gene: 12. The CDR3 spells CASSQDSDRAGGGYTF. Written as DNA, the CDR3 is TGTGCCAGCAGCCAAGATTCCGACAGGGCTGGAGGGGGCTACACCTTC.

The chain recombines TRBV2 with TRBJ1-5; D unclear. CDR1 and CDR2 from the germline V gene are SNHLY and FYNNEI. The V and J ends lost 9 bases and 0 bases respectively, with 12 bases between them. The CDR3 has 14 residues. This CDR3 reads CARRTVNSNQPQHF. CDR3 bases: TGTGCCAGAAGAACAGTAAATAGCAATCAGCCCCAGCATTTT.

CDR3 DNA sequence: TGTGCCAGCAGACCGGACAGGGGGCCAGGTTTGGAGCCCCAGCATTTT. This sequence encodes CASRPDRGPGLEPQHF. The chain uses TRBV6-2 or TRBV6-3 and TRBJ1-5; 11 bases match TRBD1. CDR1 MNHEY and CDR2 SVGEGT come from the germline V gene. V lost 6 bases and J lost 8; bases outside the gene matches: 12. The CDR3 extends over 16 amino acids.

In DNA, the CDR3 is TGTGCCAGCAGCCCCGACACAGATACGCAGTATTTT. This gives the protein CASSPDTDTQYF. The chain couples TRBV7-3 to TRBJ2-3; D is uncertain. This CDR3 has 12 amino acids. Germline V gives CDR1 SGHTA, CDR2 FQGTGA. V was pared by 5 bases and J by 2 bases, with 5 bases between.

The rearrangement joins TRBV5-8 to TRBJ2-5; no reliable D call. The CDR3 contains 13 residues. Per the germline V gene, CDR1 is SGHTS and CDR2 is YDEGEE. The V gene lost 6 bases and the J gene lost 1 base, with 10 bases spanning the gap. The DNA of the CDR3 is TGTGCCAGCAACAAACAGTTCCAAGAGACCCAGTACTTC. Translating it yields CASNKQFQETQYF.

The rearrangement links TRBV27 to TRBJ1-3; 8 nucleotides align to TRBD1. J gave up 4 bases and V 0 bases, and 17 bases lay outside the gene matches. The CDR3 contains 20 residues. Germline lookup yields CDR1 MNHEY and CDR2 SMNVEV (reference sequence). For the CDR3, the DNA is TGTGCCAGCAGTTTATCACCCTACCTATCCGTCGGACAGGGAGGAAACACCATATATTTT. It yields the protein CASSLSPYLSVGQGGNTIYF.

This clonotype was observed a single time. The rearrangement links TRBV7-6 to TRBJ1-1; unclear D gene. Per the germline V gene, CDR1 is SGHVS and CDR2 is FNYEAQ. This CDR3 contains 14 residues. The V end was cut by 1 base, the J end by 4 bases, with 10 bases between. Written as DNA, the CDR3 is TGTGCCAGCAGCTTAGAGGACGGAGGCACTGAAGCTTTCTTT. Protein: CASSLEDGGTEAFF.